The 21 T cell receptor beta chains listed next were all sequenced from one sample in a study. TCRdb re-analysed the 5' RACE reads in MiXCR, keeping a single row per CDR3 protein. The sample includes about 32,000 distinct CDR3 sequences, roughly 30% of them seen just once. Cells sorted as Tregs were CD4+, CD25+ and CD127-/low. The source material was tumor-infiltrating Tregs sorted from the breast tumor. The receptor set was obtained from a female donor with breast cancer.

Sample share makes this clonotype medium-sized. The chain joins TRBV5-1 to TRBJ2-1, with D possibly TRBD1 on 5 matching bases. This CDR3 spans 16 amino acids. Trimming stripped 0 bases from V and 0 bases from J, with 10 bases between. The germline V gene has CDR1 SGHRS and CDR2 YFSETQ. The CDR3: CASSLVTASSYNEQFF. The CDR3 DNA follows: TGCGCCAGCAGCTTGGTGACAGCGAGCTCCTACAATGAGCAGTTCTTC. Variable domain in full (rest from reference TRBV5-1 and TRBJ2-1): KAGVTQTPRYLIKTRGQQVTLSCSPISGHRSVSWYQQTPGQGLQFLFEYFSETQRNKGNFPGRFSGRQFSNSRSEMNVSTLELGDSALYLCASSLVTASSYNEQFFGPGTRLTVL.

This clonotype was observed many times. The chain employs TRBV18 and TRBJ2-7; 12 positions agree with TRBD2. CDR3 size: 15 residues. Trimming cost V 3 bases and J 2 bases; bases outside gene matches: 2. Germline V gives CDR1 KGHSH, CDR2 LQKENI. CDR3 region: CASSPRTSGAYEQYF. CDR3 DNA sequence: TGTGCCAGCTCACCGAGGACTAGCGGGGCCTACGAGCAGTACTTC.

This sequence joins TRBV18 and TRBJ2-4; TRBD2 matches 9 bases. The CDR3 runs to 17 residues. Germline values: CDR1 KGHSH, CDR2 LQKENI. Losses at the gene ends were 3 bases for V and 2 bases for J; bases not matched to a gene: 8. The CDR3 is CASSPRGTSLSKNIQYF. The CDR3 nucleotides read TGTGCCAGCTCACCTCGGGGGACTAGCCTGTCCAAAAACATTCAGTACTTC.

The J gene is TRBJ2-7, the V gene TRBV6-5, with TRBD2 as a possible D gene (7 bases). Trimming took off 5 bases at V and 2 bases at J, with 16 bases between the two ends. CDR1 MNHEY and CDR2 SVGAGI come from the germline V gene. The CDR3 spans 15 residues. CDR3 nucleotide sequence: TGTGCCAGCAGTAAGGGGGGGAGTAGGACCTACGAGCAGTACTTC. Encoded protein: CASSKGGSRTYEQYF.

By proportion, this clonotype is medium-sized. The chain joins TRBV7-2 to TRBJ2-1, with 7 nucleotides matching TRBD2. After removal of 2 bases from V and 6 bases from J, the junction contained 10 bases not matched to a gene. CDR3 length equals 16 residues. Germline V gene lookup returns CDR1 SGHTA and CDR2 FQGNSA. The CDR3 DNA reads TGTGCCAGCAGCTTACTGGGCGGGAGCGGGGCCAATGAGCAGTTCTTC. This gives the protein CASSLLGGSGANEQFF.

V gene TRBV4-1 combines with J gene TRBJ2-1, with 10 bases aligning to TRBD2. This CDR3 spans 15 amino acids. CDR1 and CDR2 from the germline V gene are MGHRA and YSYEKL. The V and J ends lost 6 bases and 2 bases, in that order; junction bases with no gene match: 4. CDR3 in DNA: TGCGCCAGCAGGGTAGCGGGAGGAGCCTACAATGAGCAGTTCTTC. Its translation is CASRVAGGAYNEQFF.

This clonotype was seen a few times. A much larger clone lies one base from this, so it may be a read error. V usage is TRBV12-3 or TRBV12-4 and J usage is TRBJ2-7; 9 nucleotides agree with TRBD2. CDR3 length: 18 amino acids. J gave up 3 bases and V 5 bases, and 17 bases lay outside the gene matches. Written as DNA, the CDR3 is TGTGCCAGCAGTCCACCTATTGCGGGAGGGCCTAAATTCTACGAGCAGTACTTC. Translation gives CASSPPIAGGPKFYEQYF.

The chain carries TRBV7-9 and TRBJ1-3, with D uncertain. Trimming removed 0 bases from V and 0 bases from J, with 9 bases in between. Per the germline V gene, CDR1 is SEHNR and CDR2 is FQNEAQ (reference sequence). The CDR3 length is 16 residues. CDR3 DNA sequence: TGTGCCAGCAGCTTAGCGCCGCAGAGCTCTGGAAACACCATATATTTT. It translates to CASSLAPQSSGNTIYF.

This clonotype was counted many times. The chain uses TRBV7-9 and TRBJ1-1, with D unclear. V shed 6 bases and J shed 2 bases, with 13 bases lying between them. This CDR3 is built from 14 residues. The germline V gene encodes CDR1 SEHNR and CDR2 FQNEAQ (reference sequence). The CDR3 reads CASSYQGPNTEAFF. Here the CDR3 DNA reads TGTGCCAGCAGTTACCAAGGGCCAAACACTGAAGCTTTCTTT.

This clonotype was seen many times. The chain couples TRBV7-8 to TRBJ2-1, with 7 bases aligning to TRBD2. The trim removed 7 bases at V and 4 bases at J, leaving 10 bases unmatched. The germline CDR1 and CDR2 sequences are SGHVS and FQNEAQ. This CDR3 has 15 amino acids. The CDR3 loop reads CASILGRESYNEQFF. The CDR3 nucleotides are TGTGCCAGCATCCTGGGGCGGGAGTCTTACAATGAGCAGTTCTTC.

This clonotype occurred a few times. The chain employs TRBV7-9 and TRBJ1-1; D ambiguous. The V gene lost 5 bases and the J gene lost 5 bases, with 6 bases spanning the gap. In germline, CDR1 is SEHNR, CDR2 FQNEAQ (reference sequence). The CDR3 extends over 11 amino acids. DNA of the CDR3: TGTGCCAGCAGCGGAAGGACTGAAGCTTTCTTT. Its protein is CASSGRTEAFF.

This clonotype has only a few counts. This chain uses TRBV19 with TRBJ1-1; D is unclear. The CDR3 is 14 amino acids. V lost 6 bases and J lost 1, with 12 bases in between. Germline assignment: CDR1 LNHDA and CDR2 SQIVND (reference sequence). The CDR3 DNA reads TGTGCCAGTAGCCCCCACAGTCAGAACACTGAAGCTTTCTTT. As protein: CASSPHSQNTEAFF. The full variable domain, completed using reference TRBV19 and TRBJ1-1, is DGGITQSPKYLFRKEGQNVTLSCEQNLNHDAMYWYRQDPGQGLRLIYYSQIVNDFQKGDIAEGYSVSREKKESFPLTVTSAQKNPTAFYLCASSPHSQNTEAFFGQGTRLTVV.

The chain has TRBV3-1 and TRBJ2-1, with D tentatively TRBD2 (6 bases). The germline V gene encodes CDR1 LGHDT and CDR2 YNNKEL (reference sequence). Deletions cut 0 bases from V and 7 bases from J, with 16 bases between. CDR3 length: 16 amino acids. CDR3 DNA: TGTGCCAGCAGCCAAGATGTTACGGGGACTTCGAATGAGCAGTTCTTC. Translation: CASSQDVTGTSNEQFF.

DNA for the CDR3: TGTGCCAGTACCCGAGGGGGGACGGGGCCCTCTGGAAACACCATATATTTT. Translating it yields CASTRGGTGPSGNTIYF. This chain joins TRBV19 and TRBJ1-3; TRBD1 might be the D (6 bases). Germline V gene sequence: CDR1 LNHDA, CDR2 SQIVND (reference sequence). V lost 7 bases and J 0 bases, leaving 19 bases between the germline ends. The CDR3 length is 17 residues.

By its share, this clonotype is medium-sized (0.01 to 0.1%). V usage is TRBV20-1 and J usage is TRBJ1-1; D possibly corresponds to TRBD1 (6 bases). V dropped 0 bases and J dropped 4 bases, with 12 bases sitting between them. Germline lookup yields CDR1 DFQATT and CDR2 SNEGSKA (reference sequence). CDR3 length: 14 residues. The CDR3 region is CSARESTGLTEAFF. CDR3 coding DNA: TGCAGTGCTAGAGAGTCGACAGGCCTCACTGAAGCTTTCTTT.

The chain couples TRBV7-9 to TRBJ2-1, with TRBD2 identical over 13 bases. CDR3 size: 16 residues. Germline loops: CDR1 SEHNR, CDR2 FQNEAQ (reference sequence). With 2 bases clipped from V and 7 bases from J, the junction kept 5 bases outside the gene matches. The CDR3 coding sequence is TGTGCCAGCAGCTTATTTAGGACTAGCGGGAGTAATGAGCAGTTCTTC. This sequence encodes CASSLFRTSGSNEQFF.

The chain employs TRBV6-6 and TRBJ2-7, with TRBD1 identical over 9 bases. CDR3 length: 14 residues. Germline V gene data show CDR1 as MNHNY and CDR2 as SVGAGI (reference sequence). J gave up 3 bases and V 4 bases, and 4 bases lay outside the gene matches. CDR3 DNA: TGTGCCAGCAGTTCCCCGGGACAGGGCTACGAGCAGTACTTC. Residues: CASSSPGQGYEQYF.

The gene calls are TRBV20-1 and TRBJ1-2, with D perhaps TRBD1 (5 bases). Germline-derived CDR1 and CDR2 are DFQATT and SNEGSKA (reference sequence). The CDR3 is 13 amino acids. The V gene lost 0 bases and the J gene lost 4 bases, with 9 bases spanning the gap. The CDR3 DNA sequence: TGCAGTGCTAGAGACAGGGAAGGCTATGGCTACACCTTC. This gives the protein CSARDREGYGYTF.

There are many counts of this clonotype. The CDR3 nucleotides are TGTGCCAGCAGCCGGTACGGGAACACCGGGGAGCTGTTTTTT. Translated, it gives CASSRYGNTGELFF. The chain uses TRBV14 and TRBJ2-2; D is uncertain. The CDR3 runs 14 residues. The V gene lost 4 bases and the J gene lost 1 base, with 7 bases spanning the gap. Germline V gene sequence: CDR1 SGHDN, CDR2 FVKESK.

Many counts were recorded for this clonotype. The genes are TRBV29-1 and TRBJ2-3; 14 bases are shared with TRBD2. This CDR3 has 13 residues. Germline V gene sequence: CDR1 SQVTM, CDR2 ANQGSEA. V gave up 3 bases and J gave up 9 bases; unmatched junction bases: 2. CDR3 bases: TGCAGCGTTGAGGGACTAGCGGGAGAGACGCAGTATTTT. It translates to CSVEGLAGETQYF.

Many counts were recorded for this clonotype. This chain connects TRBV20-1 to TRBJ1-1; D gene uncertain. Germline CDR1 is DFQATT and CDR2 is SNEGSKA (reference sequence). V lost 0 bases to trimming and J lost 3 bases, with 8 bases between them. The CDR3 loop spans 13 amino acids. The CDR3 DNA reads as TGCAGTGCTAGAGATCCCCGATACACTGAAGCTTTCTTT. Translation gives CSARDPRYTEAFF.